This TCR beta chain was recorded in a study of blood T cell repertoires in COVID-19. Study background: Samples representing acute and convalescent COVID-19 were sourced from the United States, Italy and Spain. T cells, B-cell-depleted T cells, or PBMCs provided the cDNA or gDNA that served as material.

Methods used by the authors: Scientists estimated how many nucleated cells there were by amplifying reference gene primers. This table comes from immunoSEQ multiplex PCR, and its TCRdb copy is limited to in-frame clones, with some not included. The V and J calls and clone size were taken over from that table, and D and trimming were inferred from the DNA. The repertoire has approximately 230,000 clones, roughly three quarters of them found once; the top ten carry about 4%. V was pared by 10 bases and J by 4 bases, with 13 bases between. In germline, CDR1 is MDHEN, CDR2 SYDVKM. This CDR3 spans 12 amino acids.

This receptor was taken from a woman in her thirties or forties with active or convalescent COVID-19. Sequenced: peripheral blood. V is TRBV28 and J is TRBJ1-1, with D uncertain. The CDR3 bases are TGTGCCACCTTGCTGCACTCCACTGAAGCTTTCTTT. It translates to CATLLHSTEAFF.